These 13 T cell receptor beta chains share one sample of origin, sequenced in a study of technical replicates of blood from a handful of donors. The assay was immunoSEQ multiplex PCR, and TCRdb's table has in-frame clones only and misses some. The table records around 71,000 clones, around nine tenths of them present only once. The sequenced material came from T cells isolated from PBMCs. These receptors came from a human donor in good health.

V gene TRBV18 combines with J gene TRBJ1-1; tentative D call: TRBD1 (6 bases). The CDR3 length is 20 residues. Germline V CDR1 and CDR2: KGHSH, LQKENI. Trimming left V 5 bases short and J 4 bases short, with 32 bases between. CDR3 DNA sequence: TGTGCCAGCTCAGCGACCAAGCCAATGGGGGCGTTGGAATTGGTCACTGAAGCTTTCTTT. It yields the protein CASSATKPMGALELVTEAFF.

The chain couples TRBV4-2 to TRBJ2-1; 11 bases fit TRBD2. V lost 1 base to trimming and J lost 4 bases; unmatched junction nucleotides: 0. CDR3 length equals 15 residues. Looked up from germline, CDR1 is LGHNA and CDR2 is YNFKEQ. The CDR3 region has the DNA TGTGCCAGCAGCCAAGTAGCGGGAGGGTACAATGAGCAGTTCTTC. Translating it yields CASSQVAGGYNEQFF.

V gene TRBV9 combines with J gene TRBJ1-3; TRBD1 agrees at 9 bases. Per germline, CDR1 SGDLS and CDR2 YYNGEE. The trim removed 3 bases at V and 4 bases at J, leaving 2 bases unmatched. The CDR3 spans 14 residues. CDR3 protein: CASSETGGGNTIYF. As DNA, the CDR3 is TGTGCCAGCAGCGAAACAGGGGGCGGAAACACCATATATTTT. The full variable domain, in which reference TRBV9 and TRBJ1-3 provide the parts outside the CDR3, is DSGVTQTPKHLITATGQRVTLRCSPRSGDLSVYWYQQSLDQGLQFLIQYYNGEERAKGNILERFSAQQFPDLHSELNLSSLELGDSALYFCASSETGGGNTIYFGEGSWLTVV.

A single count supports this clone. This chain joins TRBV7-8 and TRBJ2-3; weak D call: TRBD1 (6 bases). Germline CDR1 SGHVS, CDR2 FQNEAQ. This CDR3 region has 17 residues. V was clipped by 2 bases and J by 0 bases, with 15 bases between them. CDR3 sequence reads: CASSLTLGTPSTDTQYF. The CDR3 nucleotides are TGTGCCAGCAGCTTAACATTAGGGACACCAAGCACAGATACGCAGTATTTT.

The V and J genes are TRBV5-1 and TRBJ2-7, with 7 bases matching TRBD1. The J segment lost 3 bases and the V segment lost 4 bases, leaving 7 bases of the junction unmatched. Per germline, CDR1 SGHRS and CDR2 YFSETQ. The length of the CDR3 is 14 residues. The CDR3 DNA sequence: TGCGCCAGCAGCCAGGGACAGACCAACTACGAGCAGTACTTC. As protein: CASSQGQTNYEQYF. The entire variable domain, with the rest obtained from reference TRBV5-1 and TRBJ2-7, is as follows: KAGVTQTPRYLIKTRGQQVTLSCSPISGHRSVSWYQQTPGQGLQFLFEYFSETQRNKGNFPGRFSGRQFSNSRSEMNVSTLELGDSALYLCASSQGQTNYEQYFGPGTRLTVT.

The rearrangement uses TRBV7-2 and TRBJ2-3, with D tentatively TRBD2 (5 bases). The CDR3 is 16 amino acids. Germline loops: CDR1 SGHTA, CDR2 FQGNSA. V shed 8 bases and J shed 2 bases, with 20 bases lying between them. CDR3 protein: CASHWERTSPTDTQYF. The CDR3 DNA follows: TGTGCCAGCCACTGGGAGAGGACCTCCCCCACAGATACGCAGTATTTT.

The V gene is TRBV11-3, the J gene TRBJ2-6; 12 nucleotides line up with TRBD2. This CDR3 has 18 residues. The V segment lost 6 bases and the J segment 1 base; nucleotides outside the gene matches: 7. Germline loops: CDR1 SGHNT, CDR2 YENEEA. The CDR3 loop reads CASSLLTSGSSGANVLTF. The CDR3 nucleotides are TGTGCCAGCAGTTTGTTGACTAGCGGGAGTTCTGGGGCCAACGTCCTGACTTTC.

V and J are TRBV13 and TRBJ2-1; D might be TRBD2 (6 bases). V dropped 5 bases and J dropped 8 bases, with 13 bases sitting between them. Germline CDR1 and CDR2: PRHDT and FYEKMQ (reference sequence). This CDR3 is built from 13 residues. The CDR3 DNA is TGTGCCAGCAGCCCAAGCGGGCCCCATGAGCAGTTCTTC. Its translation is CASSPSGPHEQFF.

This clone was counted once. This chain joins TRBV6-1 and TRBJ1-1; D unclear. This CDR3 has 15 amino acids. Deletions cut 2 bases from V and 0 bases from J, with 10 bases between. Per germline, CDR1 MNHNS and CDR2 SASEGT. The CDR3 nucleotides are TGTGCCAGCAGTGAACGGCGGATCATGAACACTGAAGCTTTCTTT. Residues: CASSERRIMNTEAFF.

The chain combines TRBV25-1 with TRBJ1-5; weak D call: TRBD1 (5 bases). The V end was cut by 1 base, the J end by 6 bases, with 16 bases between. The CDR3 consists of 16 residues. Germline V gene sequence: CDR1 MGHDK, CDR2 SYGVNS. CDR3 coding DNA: TGTGCCAGCAGTGAATCAGTCGTCCAGGGTCTTCAGCCCCAGCATTTT. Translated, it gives CASSESVVQGLQPQHF.

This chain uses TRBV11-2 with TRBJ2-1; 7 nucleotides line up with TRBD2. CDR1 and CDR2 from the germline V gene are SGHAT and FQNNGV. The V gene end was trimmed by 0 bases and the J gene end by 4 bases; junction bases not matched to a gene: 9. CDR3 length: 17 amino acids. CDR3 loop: CASSLDRVASGYNEQFF. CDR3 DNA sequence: TGTGCCAGCAGCTTAGATCGGGTGGCTAGCGGATACAATGAGCAGTTCTTC. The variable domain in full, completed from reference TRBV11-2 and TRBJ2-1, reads EAGVAQSPRYKIIEKRQSVAFWCNPISGHATLYWYQQILGQGPKLLIQFQNNGVVDDSQLPKDRFSAERLKGVDSTLKIQPAKLEDSAVYLCASSLDRVASGYNEQFFGPGTRLTVL.

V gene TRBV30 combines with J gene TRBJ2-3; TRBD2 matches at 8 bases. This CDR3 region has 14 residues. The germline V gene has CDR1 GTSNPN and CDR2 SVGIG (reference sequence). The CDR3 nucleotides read TGTGCACGGGAACGGGAGGGCCGCACAGATACGCAGTATTTT. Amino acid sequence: CAREREGRTDTQYF.

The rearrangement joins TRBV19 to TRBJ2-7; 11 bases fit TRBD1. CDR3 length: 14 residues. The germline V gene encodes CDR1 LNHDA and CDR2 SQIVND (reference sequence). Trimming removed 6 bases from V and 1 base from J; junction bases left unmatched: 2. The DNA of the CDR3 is TGTGCCAGTAGGGGGACAGGGGGATCCTACGAGCAGTACTTC. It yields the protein CASRGTGGSYEQYF.